The present entry profiles one TCR beta chain with its context. Antigen specificity is unknown. The junction shows a germline mismatch at one end, possibly a read error. This record belongs to a study of tumor and adjacent non-tumor tissue in lung cancer. Overall study: Each sample yielded 3.5 million to 5 million productive TCRbeta reads on average. Study-level results: TCR diversity was significantly greater in tumor than normal lung tissue.

Three rounds of nested PCR, following a modified ARM-PCR protocol, produced the TCRbeta library. TCRdb analysed the multiplex PCR reads with MiXCR anew, one entry per CDR3 protein. The repertoire holds over 85,000 distinct CDR3 sequences, nearly 85% seen once, with approximately 22% in the top ten. The template was RNA from unsorted bulk tissue. The sequenced material came from lung tumor tissue. The receptor's source is a man between 65 and 85 years old with non-small cell lung cancer.

The CDR3 DNA reads TGTGCCAGCAGAACCGGGACAGGGATATCTAATTCACACCTCCACTTT. Its protein is CASRTGTGISNSHLHF. The rearrangement links TRBV6-2 or TRBV6-3 to TRBJ1-6, with 9 bases fitting TRBD1. The length of the CDR3 is 16 residues. Per germline, CDR1 MNHEY and CDR2 SVGEGT.